These 23 T cell receptor beta chains were all obtained from the same sample, sequenced in a study of glioma-infiltrating T cells. Amplification of TCR alpha and beta CDR3 regions from RNA used iRepertoire nested multiplex PCR. In TCRdb, the multiplex PCR reads were re-called with MiXCR into one record per CDR3 protein. This sample has about 89,000 distinct CDR3 sequences, with about a quarter found just once. The specimen was glioma tissue, nonneoplastic brain tissue, or PBMCs (not recorded which). The receptors come from a human donor with low-grade glioma or glioblastoma, undergoing nonglioma brain surgery, or in good health (not recorded which).

Concerning this clonotype: Since a much larger clone is just one base distant, this may be a read error. The chain carries TRBV5-4 and TRBJ2-2; D remains unclear. Germline CDR1 SGHNT, CDR2 YYREEE (reference sequence). V was clipped by 5 bases and J by 0 bases, with 2 bases between them. The CDR3 runs to 12 residues. In DNA form, the CDR3 reads TGTGCCAGCAGTACGAACACCGGGGAGCTGTTTTTT. It translates to CASSTNTGELFF.

This clonotype was seen a few times. The J gene is TRBJ2-1, the V gene TRBV12-3 or TRBV12-4; 9 bases map to TRBD1. The junction had 3 bases not matched to a gene; V was cut back by 6 bases and J by 3 bases. The CDR3 runs 14 residues. CDR3 residues: CASRETGGYNEQFF. The CDR3 nucleotides read TGTGCCAGCAGGGAGACAGGGGGCTACAATGAGCAGTTCTTC.

This clonotype was observed many times. This sequence joins TRBV20-1 and TRBJ2-7; 8 positions agree with TRBD2. Losses at the gene ends were 2 bases for V and 0 bases for J; bases not matched to a gene: 3. This CDR3 has 14 residues. Germline V gives CDR1 DFQATT, CDR2 SNEGSKA (reference sequence). The CDR3 spells CSARIGGASYEQYF. The CDR3 nucleotides are TGCAGTGCTAGAATCGGGGGGGCCTCCTACGAGCAGTACTTC.

V gene TRBV29-1 combines with J gene TRBJ2-1, with TRBD1 matching over 9 bases. V lost 7 bases, J lost 12 bases, and 16 bases stayed unmatched. The CDR3 spans 14 residues. Germline V gives CDR1 SQVTM, CDR2 ANQGSEA. The CDR3 sequence: CSGSGTGKPRGQFF. The CDR3 DNA follows: TGCAGCGGTAGTGGGACAGGGAAGCCACGGGGGCAGTTCTTC.

This clonotype has just one count. A junction boundary mismatches the germline segment, possibly from a read error. This sequence joins TRBV24-1 and TRBJ2-3; TRBD1 agrees at 7 bases. Per germline, CDR1 KGHDR and CDR2 SFDVKD. The CDR3 length is 15 residues. The CDR3 reads CATSDSTGPKDKQYF. CDR3 DNA: TGTGCCACCAGTGACTCGACAGGGCCGAAGGATAAGCAGTATTTT.

This clonotype has ten or more counts. The chain recombines TRBV6-1 with TRBJ2-1, with 10 bases identical to TRBD1. The CDR3 has 16 residues. Losses at the gene ends were 5 bases for V and 2 bases for J; bases not matched to a gene: 6. The germline gives CDR1 MNHNS, CDR2 SASEGT. Here the CDR3 DNA reads TGTGCCAGCAGTACTTCCGGGACAGGGGCCTACAATGAGCAGTTCTTC. The encoded protein is CASSTSGTGAYNEQFF.

V gene TRBV6-5 combines with J gene TRBJ2-1; no definite D call. The V end lost 2 bases, the J end lost 10 bases, and 15 bases lay between the germline ends. The CDR3 extends over 14 amino acids. Germline V gene data show CDR1 as MNHEY and CDR2 as SVGAGI. Here the CDR3 reads CASSYKGSFYEQFF. CDR3 in DNA: TGTGCCAGCAGTTACAAGGGCTCTTTCTACGAGCAGTTCTTC.

About this clonotype: Germline is not matched at one junction end, which may reflect a read error. This chain uses TRBV19 with TRBJ2-5, with D unresolved. This CDR3 is 13 amino acids long. Germline CDR1 reads LNHDA; CDR2 reads SQIVND (reference sequence). In DNA, the CDR3 is TGTTCCAGTAGCAACCTGGACCCAGAGACCCAGTACTTC. As protein: CSSSNLDPETQYF.

The gene calls are TRBV19 and TRBJ2-1, with D unresolved. Germline V gene sequence: CDR1 LNHDA, CDR2 SQIVND (reference sequence). Trimming removed 6 bases from V and 10 bases from J, with 22 bases in between. The CDR3 totals 15 residues. The DNA for the CDR3 is TGTGCCAGTAGCCCTTCACCCCGGAGCTCCTACGAGCAGTTCTTC. This translates into CASSPSPRSSYEQFF.

The sample holds many counts of this clonotype. V and J are TRBV25-1 and TRBJ1-6; D not resolved. Trimming left V 3 bases short and J 7 bases short, with 10 bases between. This CDR3 contains 14 residues. Germline lookup yields CDR1 MGHDK and CDR2 SYGVNS. The CDR3 reads CASSDRGWNSPLHF. The CDR3 DNA follows: TGTGCCAGCAGTGATCGAGGTTGGAATTCACCCCTCCACTTT.

This clonotype was picked up a small number of times. This chain links TRBV29-1 with TRBJ2-2, with 7 bases lining up with TRBD1. The V segment lost 6 bases and the J segment 5 bases; nucleotides outside the gene matches: 6. Germline V CDR1 and CDR2: SQVTM, ANQGSEA. The CDR3 length is 13 residues. As DNA, the CDR3 is TGCAGCGTCAGTAGGGGGCAAACCGGGGAGCTGTTTTTT. This encodes CSVSRGQTGELFF.

The V gene is TRBV12-3 or TRBV12-4, the J gene TRBJ2-1; 7 bases align to TRBD2. J gave up 9 bases and V 7 bases, and 12 bases lay outside the gene matches. The CDR3 sequence is 14 residues long. In DNA, the CDR3 is TGTGCCAGCATTAAGGGGACTCCGGGGGGTGAGCAGTTCTTC. Encoded protein: CASIKGTPGGEQFF.

This clonotype was counted ten times or more. The chain has TRBV20-1 and TRBJ2-5; 7 bases agree with TRBD1. There are 13 residues in the CDR3. CDR1 and CDR2 from the germline V gene are DFQATT and SNEGSKA (reference sequence). V was clipped by 5 bases and J by 5 bases; unmatched bases: 8. The CDR3, as DNA: TGCAGTGCTCATGACAGGGTCTCCGAGACCCAGTACTTC. Protein product: CSAHDRVSETQYF.

At least ten counts were recorded for this clonotype. One junction end disagrees with the germline gene, perhaps due to a read error. The rearrangement joins TRBV4-1 to TRBJ2-1; maybe TRBD2 (6 bases). Germline values: CDR1 MGHRA, CDR2 YSYEKL. CDR3 size: 15 residues. The CDR3 coding sequence is TGCACCAGCAGCCAAGGGACTTACTCCTACAATGAGCAGTTCTTC. This sequence encodes CTSSQGTYSYNEQFF.

This clonotype was seen a few times. This sequence joins TRBV7-2 and TRBJ2-5, with a tentative D call TRBD2 (5 bases). V was shortened by 5 bases and J by 3 bases, with 19 bases between the two germline ends. Germline-derived CDR1 and CDR2 are SGHTA and FQGNSA. There are 16 residues in the CDR3. CDR3 amino acids: CASSGAGLPGKETQYF. CDR3 DNA sequence: TGTGCCAGCAGCGGAGCCGGACTCCCGGGAAAAGAGACCCAGTACTTC.

Comments on this clonotype: Mismatch with germline at one junction end may stem from a read error. The genes are TRBV10-2 and TRBJ1-1, with 7 positions matching TRBD1. The CDR3 covers 18 residues. Germline V gene sequence: CDR1 WSHSY, CDR2 SAAADI. The CDR3 bases are TGCGCCGGCAGGGGGACATTTCAAGGGCCTACTATCCCCACTGAAGCTTTCTTT. Encoded protein: CAGRGTFQGPTIPTEAFF.

The table lists this clonotype with a few counts. The chain uses TRBV19 and TRBJ2-1; 7 positions match TRBD1. Germline V CDR1 and CDR2: LNHDA, SQIVND (reference sequence). This CDR3 has 14 amino acids. V was pared by 1 base and J by 10 bases, with 7 bases of the junction left unmatched. CDR3 amino acids: CASSIGHRGGEQFF. The CDR3 DNA reads as TGTGCCAGTAGTATAGGTCACAGGGGCGGCGAGCAGTTCTTC.

This clonotype was picked up many times. The V call is TRBV6-6, the J call TRBJ1-6, with a possible D match to TRBD1 (5 bases). Per the germline V gene, CDR1 is MNHNY and CDR2 is SVGAGI (reference sequence). This CDR3 contains 17 residues. Trimming removed 0 bases from V and 6 bases from J, with 15 bases in between. The CDR3 DNA reads as TGTGCCAGCAGTTACTCGAAATGGGACCCCAGTAATTCACCCCTCCACTTT. As protein: CASSYSKWDPSNSPLHF.

This clonotype was detected many times. The rearrangement joins TRBV2 to TRBJ2-7; TRBD2 is a possible D gene (5 bases). The CDR3 length is 13 residues. CDR1 is SNHLY, CDR2 FYNNEI, per germline. Trimming removed 3 bases at V and 12 bases at J, with 18 bases between. CDR3 sequence (DNA): TGTGCCAGCAGTGACACCGGCGTGGCGGAGGTGTACTTC. Translating gives CASSDTGVAEVYF.

The chain combines TRBV7-9 with TRBJ2-1, with D perhaps matching TRBD1 or TRBD2 (5 bases each). With 5 bases removed from V and 0 bases from J, the gap between germline ends came to 11 bases. The CDR3 sequence is 15 residues long. Germline CDR1 reads SEHNR; CDR2 reads FQNEAQ (reference sequence). The chain's CDR3 is CASSPGPSSYNEQFF. CDR3 in DNA: TGTGCCAGCAGCCCGGGACCCAGCTCCTACAATGAGCAGTTCTTC.

Notes on this clonotype: A much larger clone differs from this one at a single base, so this may be a read error. The chain uses TRBV7-9 and TRBJ1-5; D gene uncertain. V lost 7 bases and J 5 bases, leaving 15 bases between the germline ends. Germline V gene lookup returns CDR1 SEHNR and CDR2 FQNEAQ (reference sequence). The CDR3 extends over 14 amino acids. The CDR3 coding sequence is TGTGCCAGCACCCGGGCCGACGGGGATCAGCCCCAGCATTTT. It is translated as CASTRADGDQPQHF.

This clonotype came up a few times. The chain joins TRBV12-3 or TRBV12-4 to TRBJ1-1, with 9 bases that match TRBD1. Losses at the gene ends were 6 bases for V and 0 bases for J; bases not matched to a gene: 5. The CDR3 contains 15 residues. The CDR3 reads CASSRQGELNTEAFF. CDR3 bases: TGTGCCAGCAGCCGACAGGGGGAACTGAACACTGAAGCTTTCTTT.

This clonotype occurred many times. The chain is built from TRBV27 and TRBJ1-5, with D possibly matching TRBD1 (5 bases). There are 13 residues in the CDR3. Germline assignment: CDR1 MNHEY and CDR2 SMNVEV (reference sequence). Trimming took 2 bases from V and 4 from J, leaving 6 bases between them. The CDR3 reads CASSLRQNQPQHF. CDR3 DNA: TGTGCCAGCAGTTTACGACAGAATCAGCCCCAGCATTTT.